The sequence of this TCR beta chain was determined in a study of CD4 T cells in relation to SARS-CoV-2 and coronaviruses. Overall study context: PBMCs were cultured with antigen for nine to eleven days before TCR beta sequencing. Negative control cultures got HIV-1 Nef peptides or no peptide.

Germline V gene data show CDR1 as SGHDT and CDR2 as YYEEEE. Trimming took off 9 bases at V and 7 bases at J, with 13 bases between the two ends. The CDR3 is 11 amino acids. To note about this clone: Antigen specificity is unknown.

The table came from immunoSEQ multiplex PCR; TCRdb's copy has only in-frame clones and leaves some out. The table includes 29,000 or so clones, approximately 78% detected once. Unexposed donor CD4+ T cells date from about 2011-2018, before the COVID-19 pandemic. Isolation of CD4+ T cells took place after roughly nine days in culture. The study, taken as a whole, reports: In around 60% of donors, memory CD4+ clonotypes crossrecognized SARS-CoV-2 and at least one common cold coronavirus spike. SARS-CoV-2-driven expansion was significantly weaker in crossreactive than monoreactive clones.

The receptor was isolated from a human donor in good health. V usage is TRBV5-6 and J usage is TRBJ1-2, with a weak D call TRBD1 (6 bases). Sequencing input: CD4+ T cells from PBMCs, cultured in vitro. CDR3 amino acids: CATRGRAGYTF. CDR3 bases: TGTGCCACCAGGGGACGGGCTGGCTACACCTTC.